This T cell receptor (beta chain) was found in a study of cytomegalovirus exposure and HLA in healthy donors. Study results and caveats: Researchers catalogued under 200 TCR beta chains as cytomegalovirus-associated. The study dropped some indistinguishable V segments, TRBV6-2 and TRBV6-3 among them. In an earlier analysis, about 87% or about 30%: the productive usage of most TCR beta V segments.

This clone was observed once. Antigen: not known. The PCR was carried out with 60 Vbeta primers and 13 Jbeta primers. TCRdb's copy holds only in-frame clones and misses some; the assay was immunoSEQ multiplex PCR. The sample shows approximately 88,000 clones, around 80% of them seen only once. CDR1 is MDHEN, CDR2 SYDVKM, per germline. The CDR3 totals 12 residues. Trimming stripped 6 bases from V and 2 bases from J, with 7 bases between. The sequence was obtained from a man aged 25 to 40 in good health and CMV-seropositive. What was sequenced was PBMCs. This chain links TRBV28 with TRBJ1-1, with a tentative D call TRBD1 (5 bases). In DNA form, the CDR3 reads TGTGCCAGCAGACAGGCAAACACTGAAGCTTTCTTT. Amino acids: CASRQANTEAFF.